This T cell receptor beta chain appears in the sequencing data of a study of cytotoxic CD8 clonotypes in ibrutinib-treated CLL. The wider study: With a range of 6 to 36, the median treatment time before response samples were taken was around 12 months. On average, 94,082 productive rearrangements and 255,043 productive templates per sample.

Study-level findings and limits: Treatment saw public clonotypes, which were uncommon, either contract or stay stable.

Deep sequencing aimed at 1 in 200,000 to 1 in 1 million T cells' resolution. Produced via immunoSEQ multiplex PCR; TCRdb's table is partial and in-frame only. The sample yields 60,000 to 65,000 clones, 45% to 65% seen once. This clone appeared once. Its antigen is unidentified. CDR1 is LNHDA, CDR2 SQIVND, per germline (reference sequence). The CDR3 contains 19 residues. Losses at the gene ends were 1 base for V and 2 bases for J; bases not matched to a gene: 12. The TCR was taken from a human donor with chronic lymphocytic leukemia. Sequenced material: PBMCs, taken after 12 months of ibrutinib treatment. The rearrangement uses TRBV19 and TRBJ2-3, with 10 positions matching TRBD2. The CDR3 loop reads CASSIGSSGLAGVTDTQYF. The CDR3 nucleotides read TGTGCCAGTAGTATAGGGTCTTCGGGCCTAGCGGGGGTCACAGATACGCAGTATTTT.